This T cell receptor beta chain was documented in a study of metastatic and nonmetastatic thyroid tumors. Study summary: Where malignant and benign thyroid patients were concerned, repertoires were compared across blood and tumor or nodule tissue. Whole-study findings and limits: When malignant thyroid tumors were compared with benign nodules, TCR beta diversity was reportedly significantly higher in the malignant tumors. This held in both blood and tumor samples.

This clone turned up a few times. Its antigen remains unidentified. This could be a read error, since a much larger clone is one nucleotide away. CDR1 and CDR2 from the germline V gene are MNHEY and SVGEGT. The CDR3 has 16 residues. Deletions cut 4 bases from V and 7 bases from J, with 22 bases between. Until they underwent thyroid surgery, no patient had received any treatment. TCRdb re-analyzed the PCR reads using MiXCR. The profile shows some 25,000 clones, approximately 21% of them singletons. Material for sequencing was blood. The TCR sequence derives from a male donor with papillary thyroid cancer or a benign thyroid nodule (not recorded which). Some clones in this sample may be carry-over from other donors' samples. The chain has TRBV6-2 or TRBV6-3 and TRBJ2-5, with D uncertain. CDR3 loop: CASSSQRTLWATTQYF. CDR3 DNA: TGTGCCAGCAGTTCGCAACGGACCCTCTGGGCAACGACCCAGTACTTC.